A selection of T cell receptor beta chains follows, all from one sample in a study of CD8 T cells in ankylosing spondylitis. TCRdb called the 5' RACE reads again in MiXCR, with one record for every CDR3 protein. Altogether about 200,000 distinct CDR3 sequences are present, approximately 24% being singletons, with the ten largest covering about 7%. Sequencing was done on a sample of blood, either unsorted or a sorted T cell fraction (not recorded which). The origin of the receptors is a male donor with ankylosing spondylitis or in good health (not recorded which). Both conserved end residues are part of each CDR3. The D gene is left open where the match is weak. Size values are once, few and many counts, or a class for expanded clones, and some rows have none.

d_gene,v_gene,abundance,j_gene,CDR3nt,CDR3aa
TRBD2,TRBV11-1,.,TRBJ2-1,TGTGCCAGCAGCTACCTGGGAAGCGGGAGAACCTACAATGAGCAGTTCTTC,CASSYLGSGRTYNEQFF
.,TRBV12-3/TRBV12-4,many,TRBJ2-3,TGTGCCAGCAAACCGCCCGGGTATACAGATACGCAGTATTTT,CASKPPGYTDTQYF
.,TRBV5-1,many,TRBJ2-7,TGCGCCAGCGGAATACAGGGCGCAGCGGGAGAGCAGTACTTC,CASGIQGAAGEQYF
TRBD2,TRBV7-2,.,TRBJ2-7,TGTGCCAGCAGCTTAGTGGCGGGAGGAAATCCCTACGAGCAGTACTTC,CASSLVAGGNPYEQYF
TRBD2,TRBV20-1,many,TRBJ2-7,TGCAGTGCAAACTCCCTGGGGACTAGCGGGACCGAGCAGTACTTC,CSANSLGTSGTEQYF
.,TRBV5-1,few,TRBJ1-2,TGCGCCAGCAGCTTCGGAGCGTACTATGGCTACACCTTC,CASSFGAYYGYTF
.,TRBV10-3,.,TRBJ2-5,TGTGCCGCCAAGGGGAGCCAAGAGACCCAGTACTTC,CAAKGSQETQYF
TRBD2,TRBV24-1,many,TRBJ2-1,TGTGCCACCAGTGATTCCAGACTAGCGGGCACCTACAATGAGCAGTTCTTC,CATSDSRLAGTYNEQFF
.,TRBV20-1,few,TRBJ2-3,TGCAGTGCCGGGTTAGGAGTTAGCACAGATACGCAGTATTTT,CSAGLGVSTDTQYF
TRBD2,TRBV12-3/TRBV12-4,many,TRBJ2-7,TGTGCCAGCAGTTGGACTAGCGGGTACGAGCAGTACTTC,CASSWTSGYEQYF
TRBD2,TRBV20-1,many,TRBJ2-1,TGCAGTGCCTCATTAGCGGGAGGTTACTACAATGAGCAGTTCTTC,CSASLAGGYYNEQFF
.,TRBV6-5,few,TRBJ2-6,TGTGCCAGCAGTTACCTCGGCGCAGGCTCTGGGGCCAACGTCCTGACTTTC,CASSYLGAGSGANVLTF
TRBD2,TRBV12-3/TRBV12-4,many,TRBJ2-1,TGTGCCAGCAGTTTACTCTTACTAGCGGGAGGCTCCTACAATGAGCAGTTCTTC,CASSLLLLAGGSYNEQFF
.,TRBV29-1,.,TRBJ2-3,TGCAGCACTGGGGCAGGGGCAGATACGCAGTATTTT,CSTGAGADTQYF
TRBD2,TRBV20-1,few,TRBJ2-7,TGCAGTGTTACTAGCGGGAGATCCTACGAGCAGTACTTC,CSVTSGRSYEQYF
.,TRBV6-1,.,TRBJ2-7,TGTGCCAGCAGTCCGCCTGGACAAATTTGGGACGAGCAGTACTTC,CASSPPGQIWDEQYF
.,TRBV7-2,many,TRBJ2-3,TGTGCCAGCAGCTTAGAGGACAGTGCTGGCGGTACGCAGTATTTT,CASSLEDSAGGTQYF
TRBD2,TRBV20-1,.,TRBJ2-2,TGCTGTGCTAGAGATATATCAGGACTAGCGGGATGGGGGGAGCTGTTTTTT,CCARDISGLAGWGELFF
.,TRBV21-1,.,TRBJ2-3,TGTGCCAGCAGCAAGGACCCTTTCACAGATACGCAGTATTTT,CASSKDPFTDTQYF
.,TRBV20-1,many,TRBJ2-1,TGCAGTGCCGGAACTATCACCTACAATGAGCAGTTCTTC,CSAGTITYNEQFF
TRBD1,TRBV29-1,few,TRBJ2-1,TGCAGCGTCGACCCGGACAGGGCTTACAATGAGCAGTTCTTC,CSVDPDRAYNEQFF
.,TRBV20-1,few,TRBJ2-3,TGCGGCCTGGAGCCTCGTTCGACAGATACGCAGTATTTT,CGLEPRSTDTQYF
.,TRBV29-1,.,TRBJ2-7,TGCAGCGCATTTGACAGTTCCGCAAGCTCCTACGAGCAGTACTTC,CSAFDSSASSYEQYF
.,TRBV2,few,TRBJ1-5,TGTGCCAGCAGTGAAGGTGTTAGCAATCAGCCCCAGCATTTT,CASSEGVSNQPQHF
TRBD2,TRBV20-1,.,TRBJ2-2,TGCAGTGCTAGAAGGACTAGCAGGTTCGCGAACACCGGGGAGCTGTTTTTT,CSARRTSRFANTGELFF
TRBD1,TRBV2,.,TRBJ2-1,TGTGCCAGCAATGGACAGGGGGGGAACAATGAGCAGTTCTTC,CASNGQGGNNEQFF
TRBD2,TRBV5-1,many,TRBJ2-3,TGCGCCAGCAGCCGCGGGACTAGCGGGAGTGGGAGCACAGATACGCAGTATTTT,CASSRGTSGSGSTDTQYF
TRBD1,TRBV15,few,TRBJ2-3,TGTGCCACCAGCAGAGGTGCGGGACAGGGAGTAGATACGCAGTATTTT,CATSRGAGQGVDTQYF
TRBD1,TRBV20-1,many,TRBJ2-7,TGCAGTGCTAGAGTGCAGGGGGCTTCCTACGAGCAGTACTTC,CSARVQGASYEQYF
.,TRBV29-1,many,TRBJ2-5,TGCAGCGTTGAACAGGGTGAGGAGACCCAGTACTTC,CSVEQGEETQYF
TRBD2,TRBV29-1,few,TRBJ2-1,TGCAGCGTTGAAGATGCGGGGGGTATGACGGGAGGTTATGAGCAGTTCTTC,CSVEDAGGMTGGYEQFF
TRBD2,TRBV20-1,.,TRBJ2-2,TGCAGTGCTAGATTGGGAGGGCCGGGCGGGGAGCTGTTTTTT,CSARLGGPGGELFF
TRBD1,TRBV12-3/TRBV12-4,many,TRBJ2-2,TGTGCCAGCAGTACGGGACAGGGTATCACCGGGGAGCTGTTTTTT,CASSTGQGITGELFF
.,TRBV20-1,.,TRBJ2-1,TGCAGTGCTAGCTGGTTTGATGAGCAGTTCTTC,CSASWFDEQFF
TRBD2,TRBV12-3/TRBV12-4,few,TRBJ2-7,TGTGCCAGCAATCTAGCGGGAGCTAGCTACGAGCAGTACTTC,CASNLAGASYEQYF
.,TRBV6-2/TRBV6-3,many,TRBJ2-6,TGTGCCAGCCGCTCACAGGGCTCTGGGGCCAACGTCCTGACTTTC,CASRSQGSGANVLTF
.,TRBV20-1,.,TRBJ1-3,TGCAGTGCTAGTAGCTCTGGAAACACCATATATTTT,CSASSSGNTIYF
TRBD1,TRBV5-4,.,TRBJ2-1,TGTGCCAGCAGCTTGACAGGGGGCAATGAGCAGTTCTTC,CASSLTGGNEQFF
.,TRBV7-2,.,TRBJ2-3,TGTGCCAGCAGCGTAGCAGGAAGCGGGCTCACAGATACGCAGTATTTT,CASSVAGSGLTDTQYF
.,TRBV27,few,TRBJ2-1,TGTGCCAGCAGTTCCCGGTCGGCCGAGGTCCTATATGAGCAGTTCTTC,CASSSRSAEVLYEQFF
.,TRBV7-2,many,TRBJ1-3,TGTGCCAGCAGCTTGGTTGGGATTAACTCTGGAAACACCATATATTTT,CASSLVGINSGNTIYF
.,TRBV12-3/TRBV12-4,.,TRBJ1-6,TGTGCCAGCAGTTTCGGACAGTTATATTCACCCCTCCACTTT,CASSFGQLYSPLHF
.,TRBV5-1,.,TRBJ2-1,TGCGCCAGCAGCCCGGTCAGCCGGAATGAGCAGTTCTTC,CASSPVSRNEQFF
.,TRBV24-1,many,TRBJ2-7,TGTGCCACCAGTGATGTCTACGAGCAGTACTTC,CATSDVYEQYF
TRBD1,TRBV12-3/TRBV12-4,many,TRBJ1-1,TGTGCCAGCAGTTTCGGGACAGGGTTGAGGAGCACTGAAGCTTTCTTT,CASSFGTGLRSTEAFF
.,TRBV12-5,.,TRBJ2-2,TGTGCTAGTGGTTTGTACGTCGGACAAAACACCGGGGAGCTGTTTTTT,CASGLYVGQNTGELFF
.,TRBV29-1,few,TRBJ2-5,TGCAGCGTACACCAAGAGACCCAGTACTTC,CSVHQETQYF
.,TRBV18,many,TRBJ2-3,TGTGCCAGCTCACCGTTCTCGGGGGACCTCGGAGAGGATACGCAGTATTTT,CASSPFSGDLGEDTQYF
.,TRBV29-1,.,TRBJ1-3,TGCAGCGTTGAACGGGAAGCGAACACCATATATTTT,CSVEREANTIYF
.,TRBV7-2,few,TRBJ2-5,TGTGCCAGCAGCTTATATTTGACAGAAGAGACCCAGTACTTC,CASSLYLTEETQYF
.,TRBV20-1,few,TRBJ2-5,TGCAGTGCTAGAGATGGGAACAGGGTCGATCAGACCCAGTACTTC,CSARDGNRVDQTQYF
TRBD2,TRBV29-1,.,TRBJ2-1,TGCAGCGTTAACCTAGCGGGGGCCGTCAATGAGCAGTTCTTC,CSVNLAGAVNEQFF
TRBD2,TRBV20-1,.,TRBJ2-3,TGCAGTGCTAGAAGAGCCAGCGGGAGGGCCCTAGATACGCAGTATTTT,CSARRASGRALDTQYF
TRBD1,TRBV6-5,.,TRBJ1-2,TGTGCCAGCAGTTACTCGGGACAGGGCTATGGCTACACCTTC,CASSYSGQGYGYTF
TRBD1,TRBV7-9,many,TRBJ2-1,TGTGCCAGCAGCTTCCTGGACAGGGACAATGAGCAGTTCTTC,CASSFLDRDNEQFF
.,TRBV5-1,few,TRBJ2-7,TGCGCCAGCAGCGCCAGGGCCGAGCAGTACTTC,CASSARAEQYF